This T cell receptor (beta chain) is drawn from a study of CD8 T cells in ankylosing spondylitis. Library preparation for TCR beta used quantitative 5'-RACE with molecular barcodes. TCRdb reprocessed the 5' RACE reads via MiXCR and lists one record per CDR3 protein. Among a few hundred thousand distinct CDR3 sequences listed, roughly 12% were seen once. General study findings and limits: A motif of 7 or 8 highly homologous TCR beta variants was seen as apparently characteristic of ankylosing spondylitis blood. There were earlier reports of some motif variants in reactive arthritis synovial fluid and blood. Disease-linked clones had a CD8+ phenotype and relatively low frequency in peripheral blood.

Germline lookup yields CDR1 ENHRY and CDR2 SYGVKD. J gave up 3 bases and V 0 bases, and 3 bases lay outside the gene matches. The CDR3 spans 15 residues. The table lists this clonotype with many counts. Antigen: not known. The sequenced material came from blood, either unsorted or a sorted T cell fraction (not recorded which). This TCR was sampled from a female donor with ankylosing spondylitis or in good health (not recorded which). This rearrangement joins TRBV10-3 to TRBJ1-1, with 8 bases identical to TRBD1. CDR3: CAISESDRGYTEAFF. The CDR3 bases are TGTGCCATCAGTGAGTCTGACAGGGGATACACTGAAGCTTTCTTT.